One sample yielded the 14 T cell receptor beta chains listed below, sequenced in a study of T cell responses to AZD1222 COVID-19 vaccine. Some clones are missing from TCRdb's copy, which holds only in-frame ones; the method was immunoSEQ multiplex PCR. The table lists over 150,000 clones, approximately 90% of them singletons. Sequencing used peripheral blood, obtained on day 0 of MenACWY control vaccination. The source of these receptors is an adult in good health.

This chain joins TRBV7-2 and TRBJ2-7; D is uncertain. Germline V gene sequence: CDR1 SGHTA, CDR2 FQGNSA. V dropped 5 bases and J dropped 5 bases, with 16 bases sitting between them. The CDR3 has 14 residues. Written as DNA, the CDR3 is TGTGCCAGCAGCCCCGGTTCCCCCCCAAACGAGCAGTACTTC. Its protein is CASSPGSPPNEQYF.

The genes are TRBV7-9 and TRBJ2-3, with 9 bases lining up with TRBD2. Germline CDR1 is SEHNR and CDR2 is FQNEAQ (reference sequence). V lost 3 bases and J lost 5; bases outside the gene matches: 6. The CDR3 is 15 amino acids. The CDR3 reads CASSLGGSGRDTQYF. The CDR3 DNA sequence: TGTGCCAGCAGCTTGGGAGGTAGCGGGAGAGATACGCAGTATTTT.

The chain couples TRBV7-9 to TRBJ1-1, with D hard to call. The ends were cut back, 3 bases at V and 0 bases at J, with 11 bases in the middle. Germline V gives CDR1 SEHNR, CDR2 FQNEAQ (reference sequence). The CDR3 contains 15 residues. CDR3 in amino acids: CASSFLPAVNTEAFF. In DNA form, the CDR3 reads TGTGCCAGCAGCTTTCTCCCGGCGGTGAACACTGAAGCTTTCTTT.

The chain combines TRBV5-1 with TRBJ1-1, with D possibly TRBD1 on 6 matching bases. From germline, CDR1 is SGHRS and CDR2 YFSETQ. The V end lost 0 bases, the J end lost 4 bases, and 13 bases lay between the germline ends. CDR3 length: 15 amino acids. Here the CDR3 reads CASSLVGGRSTEAFF. CDR3 DNA: TGCGCCAGCAGCTTGGTGGGGGGCCGGTCCACTGAAGCTTTCTTT.

This chain links TRBV7-9 with TRBJ2-1, with D possibly TRBD2 on 6 matching bases. V shed 2 bases and J shed 12 bases, with 17 bases lying between them. The germline V gene encodes CDR1 SEHNR and CDR2 FQNEAQ (reference sequence). The CDR3 is 14 amino acids. The CDR3 DNA follows: TGTGCCAGCAGCTTAACGACCTTCGACGGGGGGCAGTTCTTC. Translated, it gives CASSLTTFDGGQFF.

This chain joins TRBV6-2 or TRBV6-3 and TRBJ2-7; possibly TRBD2 for D (6 bases). Trimming cost V 1 base and J 1 base, with 8 bases left between them. Per germline, CDR1 MNHEY and CDR2 SVGEGT. This CDR3 comprises 14 residues. CDR3 sequence reads: CASSYYGSSYEQYF. The CDR3 DNA reads as TGTGCCAGCAGTTACTACGGGAGTTCCTACGAGCAGTACTTC.

The rearrangement links TRBV18 to TRBJ2-3, with 8 bases matching TRBD1. J gave up 4 bases and V 5 bases, and 11 bases lay outside the gene matches. Germline CDR1 KGHSH, CDR2 LQKENI. The CDR3 is made up of 16 amino acids. CDR3 sequence (DNA): TGTGCCAGCTCAAAAGGACAGGGAATGGGCGCAGATACGCAGTATTTT. Protein: CASSKGQGMGADTQYF.

Concerning this clone itself: One end of the junction is discordant with germline, which a read error may explain. The rearrangement joins TRBV7-3 to TRBJ2-5, with D perhaps matching TRBD1 or TRBD2 (5 bases each). The CDR3 is 15 residues long. CDR1 is SGHTA and CDR2 is FQGTGA in the germline V gene. The CDR3 nucleotides read TGTGCCAGCAGCCTAACGGGGACCTCACCAGGGACCCAGTACTTC. This gives the protein CASSLTGTSPGTQYF.

The chain uses TRBV10-3 and TRBJ1-3, with TRBD1 as a possible D gene (6 bases). The V and J ends lost 5 bases and 4 bases respectively, with 12 bases between them. This CDR3 is built from 14 residues. Germline CDR1 reads ENHRY; CDR2 reads SYGVKD. CDR3 residues: CAISLGGGGNTIYF. The CDR3, as DNA: TGTGCCATCAGTTTAGGGGGAGGCGGAAACACCATATATTTT.

The chain joins TRBV19 to TRBJ2-1, with 10 bases that match TRBD1. The J segment lost 3 bases and the V segment lost 1 base, leaving 15 bases of the junction unmatched. The CDR3 contains 20 residues. Germline CDR1 and CDR2: LNHDA and SQIVND (reference sequence). In DNA, the CDR3 is TGTGCCAGTAGTATAGTAGGGACAGGGGCTGCAGCGGAGTACTACAATGAGCAGTTCTTC. Translating gives CASSIVGTGAAAEYYNEQFF. The full variable domain, rest sourced from reference TRBV19 and TRBJ2-1, is DGGITQSPKYLFRKEGQNVTLSCEQNLNHDAMYWYRQDPGQGLRLIYYSQIVNDFQKGDIAEGYSVSREKKESFPLTVTSAQKNPTAFYLCASSIVGTGAAAEYYNEQFFGPGTRLTVL.

This clone has only one observation. The genes are TRBV7-2 and TRBJ2-7, with D maybe TRBD2 (5 bases). The CDR3 length is 13 residues. V lost 3 bases, J lost 2 bases, and 8 bases lay in between. The germline gives CDR1 SGHTA, CDR2 FQGNSA. The CDR3 nucleotides are TGTGCCAGCAGCTTTCCTAGCACCTACGAGCAGTACTTC. It encodes CASSFPSTYEQYF.

This clone was seen only a few times. The chain combines TRBV2 with TRBJ2-2, with 12 bases that match TRBD1. The V segment lost 5 bases and the J segment 4 bases; nucleotides outside the gene matches: 2. There are 15 residues in the CDR3. Germline V gene data show CDR1 as SNHLY and CDR2 as FYNNEI. The CDR3 DNA reads TGTGCCAGCAGTCCGGGACAGGGGGCCACCGGGGAGCTGTTTTTT. This translates into CASSPGQGATGELFF.

The rearrangement joins TRBV11-3 to TRBJ2-1, with 8 bases identical to TRBD2. CDR1 SGHNT and CDR2 YENEEA come from the germline V gene. Unmatched junction bases numbered 12, after V lost 5 bases and J lost 6 bases. The CDR3 has 16 residues. This chain's CDR3 is CASSTQPPGTSNEQFF. The CDR3, as DNA: TGTGCCAGCAGCACCCAACCACCCGGGACTAGCAATGAGCAGTTCTTC.

This clone has just one count. The chain is built from TRBV19 and TRBJ1-5; D remains ambiguous. Per germline, CDR1 LNHDA and CDR2 SQIVND (reference sequence). V gave up 3 bases and J gave up 3 bases, with 9 bases separating them. This CDR3 has 14 amino acids. The CDR3 DNA sequence: TGTGCCAGTAGTATGCGGGGTGACAATCAGCCCCAGCATTTT. Translating it yields CASSMRGDNQPQHF.